Sequencing of this T cell receptor beta chain was carried out in a study of cytomegalovirus exposure and HLA in healthy donors. Study-level findings and limits: Being productive about 87% or about 30% of the time was typical of most TCR beta V segments in an earlier analysis.

60 Vbeta and 13 Jbeta primers were used in PCR. TCRdb keeps only in-frame clones here, not all; method: immunoSEQ multiplex PCR. The sample has 150,000 to 200,000 clones, about 80% seen once. Germline V gene lookup returns CDR1 SQVTM and CDR2 ANQGSEA. V shed 3 bases and J shed 5 bases, with 10 bases lying between them. The CDR3 totals 13 residues. As to this clone: Its antigen is as yet unknown.

Sequencing was performed on PBMCs. This rearrangement joins TRBV29-1 to TRBJ2-2; D might be TRBD2 (6 bases). This TCR was recovered from a woman in her forties in good health and CMV-seronegative. The CDR3 DNA sequence: TGCAGCGTTGACGGGAGTAGTACCGGGGAGCTGTTTTTT. Translation: CSVDGSSTGELFF.